This TCR beta chain was recorded in a study of blood T cell repertoires in COVID-19. The wider study: Donors in the United States, Italy and Spain gave samples during acute or convalescent COVID-19. In each case, the material was cDNA or gDNA derived from T cells, B-cell-depleted T cells, or PBMCs.

Original analysis: By means of reference gene primer amplification, nucleated cell counts were estimated. TCRdb keeps only in-frame clones here, not all; method: immunoSEQ multiplex PCR. Clonal size and the V and J genes are those of that table, whereas D and trimming came from the DNA. This sample has some 170,000 clones, with around 76% found just once. In germline, CDR1 is LGHDT, CDR2 YNNKEL (reference sequence). With V trimmed by 8 bases and J by 2 bases, 5 bases remained unmatched. This CDR3 contains 13 residues. The chain couples TRBV3-1 (or the pseudogene TRBV3-2) to TRBJ1-1; 7 bases map to TRBD1. Sequenced material: peripheral blood. This sequence originates from a woman in her sixties or seventies with acute or convalescent COVID-19. CDR3 in amino acids: CASCGQANTEAFF. CDR3 coding DNA: TGTGCCAGCTGCGGACAGGCCAACACTGAAGCTTTCTTT.